The 17 T cell receptor beta chains in this list originate from one sample, sequenced in a study of blood T cells in healthy people across ages. With a J-beta primer mix and a sample-barcoded 5' primer, a second PCR ran about 7 to 11 cycles. TCRdb reprocessed the 5' RACE reads with MiXCR, giving one entry per CDR3 protein. The sample carries more than 1 million distinct CDR3 sequences, less than 50% recorded once. Sequences were obtained from blood. These receptors originate from a woman in her sixties in good health.

A note on this clonotype: This clone may be a read error of a much larger clone one base away. V is TRBV4-2 and J is TRBJ1-2; D not resolved. Germline values: CDR1 LGHNA, CDR2 YNFKEQ. Trimming shortened V by 3 bases and J by 4 bases, and 15 bases separated the two germline ends. The CDR3 is 15 residues long. The CDR3 bases are TGTGCCAGCAGCCAGGGCGGGAGCAGCGTCTATGGCTACACCTTC. Amino acid sequence: CASSQGGSSVYGYTF.

This chain joins TRBV6-1 and TRBJ1-1; 9 bases line up with TRBD1. This CDR3 spans 16 amino acids. V lost 1 base and J lost 1; bases outside the gene matches: 4. Looked up from germline, CDR1 is MNHNS and CDR2 is SASEGT. The CDR3 nucleotides are TGTGCCAGCAGTGAAGGGGACAGGGTGGGGAACACTGAAGCTTTCTTT. This sequence encodes CASSEGDRVGNTEAFF.

This chain joins TRBV6-1 and TRBJ2-1, with D possibly matching TRBD2 (7 bases). The CDR3 runs 15 residues. Germline lookup yields CDR1 MNHNS and CDR2 SASEGT. Between the trimmed V and J ends, which lost 5 bases and 6 bases, there was a span of 17 bases. The CDR3 DNA reads as TGTGCCAGCAGTACACAGGGAGGGTCGGGCAATGAGCAGTTCTTC. Protein sequence: CASSTQGGSGNEQFF.

The table lists this clonotype with a few counts. This sequence joins TRBV5-5 and TRBJ2-4; weak D call: TRBD1 (6 bases). The end of the DNA fits TRBJ2-7 better, so the J call may be wrong. The CDR3 is made up of 13 amino acids. From germline, CDR1 is SGHKS and CDR2 YYEKEE (reference sequence). This chain's CDR3 is CASSPVQGYEQYF. CDR3 DNA sequence: TGTGCCAGCAGCCCGGTACAGGGTTACGAGCAGTACTTC.

This rearrangement joins TRBV18 to TRBJ1-2, with D tentatively TRBD1 (6 bases). In germline, CDR1 is KGHSH, CDR2 LQKENI. Trimming took off 5 bases at V and 8 bases at J, with 12 bases between the two ends. The CDR3 is 12 amino acids. The CDR3, as DNA: TGTGCCAGCTCAACAGGGTATGAGGGCTACACCTTC. It specifies CASSTGYEGYTF.

J is TRBJ1-1 and V is TRBV18; 8 bases map to TRBD1. Germline V gene sequence: CDR1 KGHSH, CDR2 LQKENI. The J segment lost 0 bases and the V segment lost 3 bases, leaving 3 bases of the junction unmatched. The CDR3 has 15 amino acids. The CDR3 protein is CASSPSTGVNTEAFF. CDR3 in DNA: TGTGCCAGCTCACCGTCGACAGGGGTGAACACTGAAGCTTTCTTT.

The genes are TRBV6-5 and TRBJ2-1; unclear D gene. Germline values: CDR1 MNHEY, CDR2 SVGAGI. The CDR3 is 14 residues long. The V gene lost 6 bases and the J gene lost 0 bases, with 9 bases spanning the gap. This CDR3 is CASSPAYSYNEQFF. The DNA of the CDR3 is TGTGCCAGCAGCCCGGCCTACTCCTACAATGAGCAGTTCTTC.

This clonotype turned up a few times. J is TRBJ2-1 and V is TRBV7-2; TRBD2 is a possible D gene (5 bases). The CDR3 covers 13 residues. Trimming took off 2 bases at V and 7 bases at J, with 9 bases between the two ends. The germline V gene encodes CDR1 SGHTA and CDR2 FQGNSA. CDR3 loop: CASSLMTGNEQFF. The CDR3, as DNA: TGTGCCAGCAGCTTAATGACGGGGAATGAGCAGTTCTTC.

This chain's CDR3 is CASSLLGQGLTYNEQFF. The CDR3 DNA sequence: TGCGCCAGCAGCTTGTTGGGACAGGGGCTAACTTACAATGAGCAGTTCTTC. The chain combines TRBV5-1 with TRBJ2-1; 10 bases map to TRBD1. V lost 1 base and J lost 4; bases outside the gene matches: 8. The CDR3 extends over 17 amino acids. Germline CDR1 SGHRS, CDR2 YFSETQ.

The V call is TRBV3-1, the J call TRBJ2-1; TRBD2 might be the D (6 bases). Germline loops: CDR1 LGHDT, CDR2 YNNKEL (reference sequence). This CDR3 has 14 amino acids. The V end lost 4 bases, the J end lost 6 bases, and 13 bases lay between the germline ends. The CDR3 sequence is CASSLPGEVNEQFF. DNA for the CDR3: TGTGCCAGCAGCCTCCCTGGGGAGGTCAATGAGCAGTTCTTC.

This clonotype was seen more than once but under ten times. The J gene is TRBJ1-2, the V gene TRBV20-1; unclear D gene. Germline CDR1 reads DFQATT; CDR2 reads SNEGSKA (reference sequence). Trimming stripped 3 bases from V and 5 bases from J, with 16 bases between. The CDR3 spans 14 residues. In nucleotides, the CDR3 is TGCAGTGCTAGTTCCTCCAGACAAGTTTATGGCTACACCTTC. Encoded protein: CSASSSRQVYGYTF.

V is TRBV27 and J is TRBJ2-1, with 8 bases identical to TRBD2. V trimming: 6 bases; J trimming: 5 bases; junction bases outside the gene matches: 6. This CDR3 has 14 residues. Germline V gives CDR1 MNHEY, CDR2 SMNVEV (reference sequence). The CDR3 sequence: CASSKSGSHNEQFF. Here the CDR3 DNA reads TGTGCCAGCAGCAAGAGCGGGAGTCACAATGAGCAGTTCTTC.

This clonotype appeared many times. This chain joins TRBV20-1 and TRBJ2-7, with 8 bases that match TRBD1. The CDR3 runs 14 residues. V trimming: 2 bases; J trimming: 1 base; junction bases outside the gene matches: 4. Germline CDR1 and CDR2: DFQATT and SNEGSKA (reference sequence). The CDR3 nucleotides are TGCAGTGCTAGACAGGGGGCCGGGTCCTACGAGCAGTACTTC. This gives the protein CSARQGAGSYEQYF.

This clonotype was counted only a few times. The V gene is TRBV12-3 or TRBV12-4, the J gene TRBJ2-7; 7 bases are a match to TRBD2. This CDR3 comprises 14 residues. V dropped 6 bases and J dropped 0; count of bases not matched to a gene: 5. In DNA form, the CDR3 reads TGTGCCAGCAGCGGACTAGTTTACTCCTACGAGCAGTACTTC. It is translated as CASSGLVYSYEQYF.

The chain joins TRBV7-9 to TRBJ2-4, with 7 nucleotides matching TRBD1. With the DNA end fitting TRBJ2-7 better, the J assignment may be wrong. CDR3 length: 16 residues. Germline loops: CDR1 SEHNR, CDR2 FQNEAQ (reference sequence). The CDR3 spells CASSFSGTANSYEQYF. DNA for the CDR3: TGTGCCAGCAGCTTTTCCGGGACAGCGAACTCCTACGAGCAGTACTTC.

The chain has TRBV15 and TRBJ2-7; no definite D call. Germline-derived CDR1 and CDR2 are LNHNV and YYDKDF (reference sequence). There are 13 residues in the CDR3. Trimming pared 6 bases from V and 1 base from J, leaving 10 bases between. The CDR3 loop is CATRDLTSYEQYF. In nucleotides, the CDR3 is TGTGCCACCAGGGACCTCACTTCCTACGAGCAGTACTTC. Based on the CDR3 plus reference TRBV15 and TRBJ2-7, the full variable domain is DAMVIQNPRYQVTQFGKPVTLSCSQTLNHNVMYWYQQKSSQAPKLLFHYYDKDFNNEADTPDNFQSRRPNTSFCFLDIRSPGLGDTAMYLCATRDLTSYEQYFGPGTRLTVT.

The chain carries TRBV20-1 and TRBJ2-5, with D maybe TRBD2 (5 bases). V lost 2 bases and J 0 bases, leaving 16 bases between the germline ends. CDR1 is DFQATT, CDR2 SNEGSKA, per germline (reference sequence). The CDR3 consists of 16 residues. CDR3 residues: CSARLLDGEYQETQYF. In nucleotides, the CDR3 is TGCAGTGCTAGACTTCTGGACGGGGAGTACCAAGAGACCCAGTACTTC.